This paragraph reports one TCR beta chain. V was cut by 0 bases and J by 8 bases, with 11 bases left in between. The V gene's germline CDR1 is PRHDT and CDR2 FYEKMQ (reference sequence). CDR3 size: 14 residues. Authors' analysis steps: Reference gene primer amplification gave nucleated cell count estimates. Only in-frame clones appear in the TCRdb table, and some are missing; sequencing was by immunoSEQ multiplex PCR. V, J and clone size were drawn from that table, and D and trimming were deduced from the DNA. The sample lists around 180,000 clones; approximately 86% were seen once. The source of the sample is a study of blood T cell repertoires in COVID-19. Study details: There were acute and convalescent COVID-19 samples, and they came from the United States, Italy and Spain. In each case, the material was cDNA or gDNA derived from T cells, B-cell-depleted T cells, or PBMCs.

Sequencing was done on a sample of peripheral blood. This clonotype was sampled from a woman aged 30 to 39 with active or convalescent COVID-19. The chain combines TRBV13 with TRBJ2-4; tentatively, D is TRBD2 (6 bases). The DNA for the CDR3 is TGTGCCAGCAGCTTAGGGGGCTCGGGGGACATTCAGTACTTC. Translated, it gives CASSLGGSGDIQYF.